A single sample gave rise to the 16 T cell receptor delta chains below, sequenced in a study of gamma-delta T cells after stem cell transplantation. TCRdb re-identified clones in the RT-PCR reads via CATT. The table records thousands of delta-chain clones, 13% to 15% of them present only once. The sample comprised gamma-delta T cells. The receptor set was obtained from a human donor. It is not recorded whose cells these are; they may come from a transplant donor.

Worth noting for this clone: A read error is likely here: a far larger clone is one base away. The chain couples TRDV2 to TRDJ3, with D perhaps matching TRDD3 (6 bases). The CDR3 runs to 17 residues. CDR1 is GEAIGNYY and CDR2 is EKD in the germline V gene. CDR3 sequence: CACDHRPMPWGTRQMFF. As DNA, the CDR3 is TGTGCCTGTGACCACCGGCCGATGCCCTGGGGCACCCGACAGATGTTTTTC.

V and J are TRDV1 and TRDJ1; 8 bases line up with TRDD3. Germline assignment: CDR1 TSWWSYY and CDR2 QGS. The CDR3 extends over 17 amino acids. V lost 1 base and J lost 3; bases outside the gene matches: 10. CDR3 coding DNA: TGTGCTCTTGGGGAACCGCGAGGGGATACTCTCCCCGATAAACTCATCTTT. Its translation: CALGEPRGDTLPDKLIF.

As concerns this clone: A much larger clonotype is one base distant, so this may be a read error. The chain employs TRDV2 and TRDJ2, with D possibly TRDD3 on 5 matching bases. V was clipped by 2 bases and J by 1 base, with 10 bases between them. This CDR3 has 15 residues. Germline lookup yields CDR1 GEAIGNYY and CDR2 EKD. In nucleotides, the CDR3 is TGTGCCTGTGACATACTGTGGGGTTTGACAGCACAACTCTTCTTT. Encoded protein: CACDILWGLTAQLFF.

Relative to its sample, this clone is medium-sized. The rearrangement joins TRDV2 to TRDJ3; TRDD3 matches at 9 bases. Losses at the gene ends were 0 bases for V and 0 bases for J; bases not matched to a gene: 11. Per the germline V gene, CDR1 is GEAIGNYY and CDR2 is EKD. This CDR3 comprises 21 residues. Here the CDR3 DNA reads TGTGCCTGTGACACCGCCGAAGGGGGGATACTCAGCTCCTGGGACACCCGACAGATGTTTTTC. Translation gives CACDTAEGGILSSWDTRQMFF.

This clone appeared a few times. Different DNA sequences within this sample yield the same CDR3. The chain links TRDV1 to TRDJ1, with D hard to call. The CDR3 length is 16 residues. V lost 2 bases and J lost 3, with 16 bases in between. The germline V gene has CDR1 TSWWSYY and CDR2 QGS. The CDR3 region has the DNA TGTGCTCTTGGGGAATTGGGCCCCGGGTGGTCCGATAAACTCATCTTT. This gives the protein CALGELGPGWSDKLIF.

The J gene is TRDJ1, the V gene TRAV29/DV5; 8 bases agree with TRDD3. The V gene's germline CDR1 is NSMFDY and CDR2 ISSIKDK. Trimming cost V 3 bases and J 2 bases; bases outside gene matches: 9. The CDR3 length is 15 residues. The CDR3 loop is CAAKATGGPTDKLIF. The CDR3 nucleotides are TGTGCAGCAAAGGCTACTGGGGGTCCGACCGATAAACTCATCTTT.

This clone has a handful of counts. The CDR3 region is CAASGLYWGIKTDKLIF. CDR3 DNA: TGTGCAGCAAGCGGACTCTACTGGGGGATAAAGACCGATAAACTCATCTTT. The gene calls are TRAV29/DV5 and TRDJ1, with 11 bases that match TRDD3. This CDR3 contains 17 residues. Germline V gene sequence: CDR1 NSMFDY, CDR2 ISSIKDK. J lost 2 bases, V lost 0 bases, and 9 bases had no gene match.

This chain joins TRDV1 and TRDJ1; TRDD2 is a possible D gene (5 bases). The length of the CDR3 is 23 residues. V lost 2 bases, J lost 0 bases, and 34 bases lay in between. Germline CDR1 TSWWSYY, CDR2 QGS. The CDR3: CALGEYSSPTPSLTAANTDKLIF. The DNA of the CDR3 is TGTGCTCTTGGGGAATATTCCTCCCCCACCCCCTCCCTTACAGCAGCTAACACCGATAAACTCATCTTT.

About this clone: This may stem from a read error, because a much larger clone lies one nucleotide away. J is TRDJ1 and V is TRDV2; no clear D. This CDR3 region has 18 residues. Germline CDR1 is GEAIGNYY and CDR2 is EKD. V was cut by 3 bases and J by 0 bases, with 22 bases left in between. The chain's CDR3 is CACDVRTYPALYTDKLIF. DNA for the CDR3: TGTGCCTGTGACGTCCGTACGTACCCAGCTCTGTACACCGATAAACTCATCTTT.

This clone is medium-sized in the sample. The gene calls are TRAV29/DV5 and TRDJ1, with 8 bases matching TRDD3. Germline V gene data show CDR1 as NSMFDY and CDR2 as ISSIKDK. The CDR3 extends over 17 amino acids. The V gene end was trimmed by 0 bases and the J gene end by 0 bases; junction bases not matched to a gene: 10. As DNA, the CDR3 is TGTGCAGCAAGCGCGGGTACTGGGGGCTGGTACACCGATAAACTCATCTTT. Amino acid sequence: CAASAGTGGWYTDKLIF.

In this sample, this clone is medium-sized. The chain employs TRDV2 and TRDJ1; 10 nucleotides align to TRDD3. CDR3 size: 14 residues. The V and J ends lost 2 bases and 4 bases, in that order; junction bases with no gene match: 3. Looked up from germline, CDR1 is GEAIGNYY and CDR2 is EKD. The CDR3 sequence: CACDKLGDGDKLIF. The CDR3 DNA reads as TGTGCCTGTGACAAACTGGGGGATGGCGATAAACTCATCTTT.

CDR3 bases: TGTGCTCTTGGGACCTCCCCCCCAGACTGGGGGATACGTTACACCGATAAACTCATCTTT. It is translated as CALGTSPPDWGIRYTDKLIF. V gene TRDV1 combines with J gene TRDJ1; 13 bases are a match to TRDD3. There are 20 residues in the CDR3. V dropped 5 bases and J dropped 0; count of bases not matched to a gene: 15. Germline V gene data show CDR1 as TSWWSYY and CDR2 as QGS.

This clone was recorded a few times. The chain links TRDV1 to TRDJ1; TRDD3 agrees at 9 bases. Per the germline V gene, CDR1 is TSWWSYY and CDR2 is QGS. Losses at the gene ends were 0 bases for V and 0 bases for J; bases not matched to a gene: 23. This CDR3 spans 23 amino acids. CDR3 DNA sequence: TGTGCTCTTGGGGAACTTGCCCTGGCTGGCCGATGGCTGGGGGATTTGTACACCGATAAACTCATCTTT. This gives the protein CALGELALAGRWLGDLYTDKLIF.

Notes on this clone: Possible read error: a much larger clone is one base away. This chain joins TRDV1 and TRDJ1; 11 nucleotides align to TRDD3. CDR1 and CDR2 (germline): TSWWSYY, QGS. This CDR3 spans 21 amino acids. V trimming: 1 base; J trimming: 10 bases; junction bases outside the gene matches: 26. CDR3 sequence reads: CALGEPQPPSYVLGDTHTLIF. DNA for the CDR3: TGTGCTCTTGGGGAACCCCAGCCGCCTTCCTACGTTCTGGGGGATACTCATACACTCATCTTT.

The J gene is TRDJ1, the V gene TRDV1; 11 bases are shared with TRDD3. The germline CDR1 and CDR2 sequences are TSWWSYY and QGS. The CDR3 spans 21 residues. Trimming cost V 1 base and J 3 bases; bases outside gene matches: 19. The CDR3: CALGEHRFLRLGDTRPDKLIF. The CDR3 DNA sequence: TGTGCTCTTGGGGAACATCGCTTCCTGAGGCTGGGGGATACACGGCCCGATAAACTCATCTTT.

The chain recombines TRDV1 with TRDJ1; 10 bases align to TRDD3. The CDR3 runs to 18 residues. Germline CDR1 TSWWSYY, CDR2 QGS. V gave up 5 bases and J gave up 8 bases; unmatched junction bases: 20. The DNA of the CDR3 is TGTGCTCTTGGGAACCGCTTAGTAACCCACTGGGGGATGATAAAACTCATCTTT. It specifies CALGNRLVTHWGMIKLIF.